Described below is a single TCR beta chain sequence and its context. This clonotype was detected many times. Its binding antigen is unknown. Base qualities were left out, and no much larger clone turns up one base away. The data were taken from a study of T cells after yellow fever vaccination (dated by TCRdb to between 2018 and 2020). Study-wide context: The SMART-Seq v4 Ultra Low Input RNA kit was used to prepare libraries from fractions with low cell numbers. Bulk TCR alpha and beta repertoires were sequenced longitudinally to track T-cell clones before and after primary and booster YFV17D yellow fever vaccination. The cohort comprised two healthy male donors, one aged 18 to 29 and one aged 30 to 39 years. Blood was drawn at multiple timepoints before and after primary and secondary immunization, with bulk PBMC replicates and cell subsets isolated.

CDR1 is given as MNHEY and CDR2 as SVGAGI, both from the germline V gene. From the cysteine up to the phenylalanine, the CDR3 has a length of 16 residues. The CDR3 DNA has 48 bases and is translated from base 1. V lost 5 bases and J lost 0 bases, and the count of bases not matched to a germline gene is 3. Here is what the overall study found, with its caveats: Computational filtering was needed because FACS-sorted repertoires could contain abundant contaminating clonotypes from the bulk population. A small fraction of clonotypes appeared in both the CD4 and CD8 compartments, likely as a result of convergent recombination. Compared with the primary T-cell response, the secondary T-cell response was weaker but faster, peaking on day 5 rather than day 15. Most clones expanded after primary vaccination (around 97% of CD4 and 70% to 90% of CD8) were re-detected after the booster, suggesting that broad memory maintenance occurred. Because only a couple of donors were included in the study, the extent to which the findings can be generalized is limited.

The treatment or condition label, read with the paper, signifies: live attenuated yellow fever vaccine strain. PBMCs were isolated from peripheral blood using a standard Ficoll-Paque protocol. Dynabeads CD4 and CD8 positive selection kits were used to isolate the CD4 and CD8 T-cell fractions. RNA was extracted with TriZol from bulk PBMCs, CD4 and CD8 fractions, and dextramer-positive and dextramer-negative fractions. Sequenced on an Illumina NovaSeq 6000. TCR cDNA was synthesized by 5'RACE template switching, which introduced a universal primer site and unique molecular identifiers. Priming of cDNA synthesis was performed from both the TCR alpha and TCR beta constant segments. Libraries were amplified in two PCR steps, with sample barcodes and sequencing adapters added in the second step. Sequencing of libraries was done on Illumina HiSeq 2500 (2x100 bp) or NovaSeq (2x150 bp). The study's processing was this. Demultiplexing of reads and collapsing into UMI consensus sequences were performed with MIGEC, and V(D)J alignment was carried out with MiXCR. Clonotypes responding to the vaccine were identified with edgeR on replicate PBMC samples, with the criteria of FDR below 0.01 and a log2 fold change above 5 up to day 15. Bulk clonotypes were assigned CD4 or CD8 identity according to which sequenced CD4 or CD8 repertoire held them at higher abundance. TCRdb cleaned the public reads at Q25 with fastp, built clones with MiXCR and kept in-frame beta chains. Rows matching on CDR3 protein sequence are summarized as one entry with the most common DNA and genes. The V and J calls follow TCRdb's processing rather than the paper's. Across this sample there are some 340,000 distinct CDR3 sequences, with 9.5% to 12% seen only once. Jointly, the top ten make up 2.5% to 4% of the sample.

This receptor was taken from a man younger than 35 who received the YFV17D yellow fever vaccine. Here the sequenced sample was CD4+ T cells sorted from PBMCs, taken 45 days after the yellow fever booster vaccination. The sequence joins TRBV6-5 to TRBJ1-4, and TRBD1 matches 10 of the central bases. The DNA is TGTGCCAGCAGTCAAGGACAGGGGGCAACTAATGAAAAACTGTTTTTT. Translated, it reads CASSQGQGATNEKLFF.